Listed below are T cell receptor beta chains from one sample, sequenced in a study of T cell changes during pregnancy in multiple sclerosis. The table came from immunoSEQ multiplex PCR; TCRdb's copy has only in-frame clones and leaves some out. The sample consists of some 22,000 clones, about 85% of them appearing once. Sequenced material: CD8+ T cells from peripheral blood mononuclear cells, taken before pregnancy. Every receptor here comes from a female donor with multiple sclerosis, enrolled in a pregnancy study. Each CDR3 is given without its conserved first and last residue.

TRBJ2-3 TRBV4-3 ASSLARLAETTDTQY
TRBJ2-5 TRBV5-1 ASSLGIGETQY
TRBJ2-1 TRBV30 AWADGQEYNEQF
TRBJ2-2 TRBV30 AWSQTVGATGELF
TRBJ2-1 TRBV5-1 ASSFRQPNEQF
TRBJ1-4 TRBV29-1 SVESSRTREKLF
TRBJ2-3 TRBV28 ASSLGLAEITDTQY
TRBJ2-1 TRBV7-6 ASLRLAGLDEQF
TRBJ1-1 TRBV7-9 ASSFGAGATMNTEAF
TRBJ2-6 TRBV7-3 ASSLMWSGANVLT
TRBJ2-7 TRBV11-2 ASSLHDRVYEQY
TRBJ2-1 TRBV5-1 ASSLSSSRYNEQF
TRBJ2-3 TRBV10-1 ASSEIAGSGADTQY
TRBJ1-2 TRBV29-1 SVEWASYGYT
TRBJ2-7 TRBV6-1 ARSESGRGGYEQY
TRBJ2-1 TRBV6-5 ASSFRQGAYNEQF
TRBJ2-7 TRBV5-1 ASSLGLETREQY
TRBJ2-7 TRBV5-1 ASRLGQGIIYEQY
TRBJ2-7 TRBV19 ASSPEAYYEQY
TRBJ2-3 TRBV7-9 ASSVLAGVYTDTQY
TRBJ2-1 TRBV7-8 ASSFSGLSSYNEQF
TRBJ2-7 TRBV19 ASSDRTNYEQY
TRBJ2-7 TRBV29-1 SVVGLAGGPKSYEQY
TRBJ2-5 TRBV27 ASSLNHRIFQETQY
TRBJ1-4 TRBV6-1 ASSERAPQREKLF
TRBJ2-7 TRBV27 ASSLLAGGPRYEQY
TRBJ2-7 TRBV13 ASSLGSGTSGSYEQY
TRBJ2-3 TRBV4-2 ASSQDVASGSDTQY
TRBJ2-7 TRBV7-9 ASSGPLWSGYEQY
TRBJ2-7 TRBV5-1 ASSLSAAYEQY
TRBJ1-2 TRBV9 ASSAPGQGLGYT
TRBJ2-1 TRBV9 ASSVGDSSYNEQF
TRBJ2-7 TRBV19 ASSSTPGSSYEQY
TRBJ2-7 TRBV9 ASSPSAVQSYEQY
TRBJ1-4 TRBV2 ASSETGGVSNEKLF
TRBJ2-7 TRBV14 ASSQGRHTEQY
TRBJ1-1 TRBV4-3 ASSTRDRTNTEAF
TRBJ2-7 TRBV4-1 ASSQLAGGLGEQY
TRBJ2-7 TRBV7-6 ASSLEASGIYEQY
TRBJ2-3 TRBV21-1 ASPSGLSTDTQY
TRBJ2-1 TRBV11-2 ASSPRSEQF
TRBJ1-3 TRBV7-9 ASSLGTVASGNTIY
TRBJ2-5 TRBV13 ASSYWDTEETQY
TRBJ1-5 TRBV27 ASSSTQGNSNQPQH
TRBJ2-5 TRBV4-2 ASSQDPGTSGFQETQY
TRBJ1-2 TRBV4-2 ASSQADREDNYGYT
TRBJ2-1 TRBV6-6 ASSYSSDNEQF
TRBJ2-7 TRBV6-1 ASSETTSGTGVEQY
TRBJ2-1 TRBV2 ASSRRGYNEQF
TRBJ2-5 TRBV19 ASSIVPRETQY
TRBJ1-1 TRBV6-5 ATISGGNTEAF
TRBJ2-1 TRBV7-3 ASSFLTSGSYNEQF
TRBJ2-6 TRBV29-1 SVEPQGLSSGANVLT
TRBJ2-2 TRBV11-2 ASRQGAREWAGELF